These 22 T cell receptor beta chains share one sample of origin, sequenced in a study of TIL therapy for anti-PD-1-resistant metastatic lung cancer. Time point described: pre-treatment sample, taken before nivolumab and TIL therapy. The immunoSEQ assay was v3. Sequenced by immunoSEQ multiplex PCR; TCRdb stores in-frame clones only, minus some. The sample holds tens of thousands of clones, about nine tenths seen once. Sequenced material: blood, taken at baseline. The receptors originated from a person aged 25-79 years with non-small cell lung cancer.

The chain recombines TRBV5-6 with TRBJ2-7, with D perhaps matching TRBD2 (5 bases). The CDR3 is made up of 12 amino acids. CDR1 and CDR2 from the germline V gene are SGHDT and YYEEEE. Trimming cost V 4 bases and J 8 bases, with 13 bases left between them. Here the CDR3 DNA reads TGTGCCAGCAGCCTCACGAGGGAAAAGCAGTACTTC. Protein sequence: CASSLTREKQYF.

The chain joins TRBV30 to TRBJ2-3; 14 positions match TRBD2. Unmatched junction bases numbered 3, after V lost 0 bases and J lost 4 bases. The V gene's germline CDR1 is GTSNPN and CDR2 SVGIG (reference sequence). CDR3 length: 16 amino acids. The CDR3 sequence: CAWSVGLAGGPDTQYF. DNA for the CDR3: TGTGCCTGGAGTGTTGGACTAGCGGGAGGCCCAGATACGCAGTATTTT.

The gene calls are TRBV5-1 and TRBJ2-3; 9 bases are shared with TRBD2. This CDR3 spans 19 amino acids. CDR1 is SGHRS, CDR2 YFSETQ, per germline. V lost 0 bases and J lost 2; bases outside the gene matches: 13. CDR3 nucleotides: TGCGCCAGCAGCTTGGAAACTAGCGGGCGGTGGCCGCTCACAGATACGCAGTATTTT. This codes for CASSLETSGRWPLTDTQYF. The full variable domain, in which reference TRBV5-1 and TRBJ2-3 provide the parts outside the CDR3, is KAGVTQTPRYLIKTRGQQVTLSCSPISGHRSVSWYQQTPGQGLQFLFEYFSETQRNKGNFPGRFSGRQFSNSRSEMNVSTLELGDSALYLCASSLETSGRWPLTDTQYFGPGTRLTVL.

The CDR3: CASSPGGGNTGELFF. As DNA, the CDR3 is TGTGCCAGCAGCCCCGGGGGGGGTAACACCGGGGAGCTGTTTTTT. V is TRBV7-3 and J is TRBJ2-2, with 8 bases fitting TRBD2. CDR3 length: 15 residues. Trimming cost V 5 bases and J 2 bases; bases outside gene matches: 4. Per germline, CDR1 SGHTA and CDR2 FQGTGA.

The rearrangement links TRBV4-1 to TRBJ2-4; no reliable D call. The V and J ends lost 4 bases and 1 base respectively, with 17 bases between them. Looked up from germline, CDR1 is MGHRA and CDR2 is YSYEKL. The CDR3 totals 17 residues. The CDR3 is CASSPGVWAKAKNIQYF. CDR3 nucleotide sequence: TGCGCCAGCAGCCCAGGCGTTTGGGCGAAGGCCAAAAACATTCAGTACTTC.

The V gene is TRBV6-5, the J gene TRBJ1-1; D is uncertain. The CDR3 is 12 amino acids. The germline CDR1 and CDR2 sequences are MNHEY and SVGAGI. Trimming stripped 4 bases from V and 6 bases from J, with 9 bases between. CDR3 sequence reads: CASSSLESEAFF. The DNA for the CDR3 is TGTGCCAGCAGTTCCTTGGAGTCTGAAGCTTTCTTT.

On this clone itself: One junction end does not reproduce the germline sequence, and a read error may be involved. The rearrangement links TRBV3-1 (or the pseudogene TRBV3-2) to TRBJ2-7; perhaps TRBD2 as D (5 bases). This CDR3 region has 13 residues. CDR1 is LGHDT, CDR2 YNNKEL, per germline (reference sequence). The chain's CDR3 is CASSQMTGKGNVF. CDR3 nucleotide sequence: TGTGCCAGCAGCCAAATGACGGGGAAGGGCAACGTCTTC.

This chain joins TRBV2 and TRBJ2-5; 8 bases line up with TRBD2. The CDR3 runs to 14 residues. The junction had 5 bases not matched to a gene; V was cut back by 6 bases and J by 2 bases. CDR1 and CDR2 from the germline V gene are SNHLY and FYNNEI. CDR3 nucleotide sequence: TGTGCCAGCAGGCTGCGGGGGGTTCAAGAGACCCAGTACTTC. Protein product: CASRLRGVQETQYF.

The chain carries TRBV24-1 and TRBJ1-5; no reliable D call. The ends were cut back, 4 bases at V and 3 bases at J, with 9 bases in the middle. The CDR3 consists of 14 residues. The V gene's germline CDR1 is KGHDR and CDR2 SFDVKD. DNA of the CDR3: TGTGCCACCAGTGAGAATAGAGACAATCAGCCCCAGCATTTT. Amino acid sequence: CATSENRDNQPQHF.

In nucleotides, the CDR3 is TGTGCCAGCCGCCTTGACGCGGGGGCTAGCACAGATACGCAGTATTTT. Protein sequence: CASRLDAGASTDTQYF. This chain connects TRBV2 to TRBJ2-3; D is possibly TRBD2 (7 bases). Per germline, CDR1 SNHLY and CDR2 FYNNEI. Trimming shortened V by 8 bases and J by 0 bases, and 18 bases separated the two germline ends. The CDR3 has 16 residues.

The genes are TRBV15 and TRBJ2-7; possible D gene TRBD2, 5 bases. The CDR3 consists of 14 residues. The germline V gene encodes CDR1 LNHNV and CDR2 YYDKDF (reference sequence). Trimming removed 0 bases at V and 7 bases at J, with 13 bases between. The CDR3 DNA follows: TGTGCCACCAGCAGAGAGGTGGGGTCGGGGGAGCAGTACTTC. This encodes CATSREVGSGEQYF.

The chain joins TRBV2 to TRBJ1-5, with TRBD1 matching over 8 bases. The CDR3 length is 15 residues. V gave up 7 bases and J gave up 8 bases; unmatched junction bases: 13. Germline V gives CDR1 SNHLY, CDR2 FYNNEI. CDR3 in amino acids: CASTTGTGLDKPQHF. DNA for the CDR3: TGTGCCAGCACGACAGGGACAGGCTTAGACAAGCCCCAGCATTTT.

This chain uses TRBV2 with TRBJ1-1; D is undetermined. Looked up from germline, CDR1 is SNHLY and CDR2 is FYNNEI. The CDR3 is made up of 13 amino acids. V shed 6 bases and J shed 4 bases, with 12 bases lying between them. In nucleotides, the CDR3 is TGTGCCAGCAGGCAGGAACCCTTCACTGAAGCTTTCTTT. This gives the protein CASRQEPFTEAFF.

This chain connects TRBV6-5 to TRBJ1-5; D is ambiguous. CDR1 and CDR2 from the germline V gene are MNHEY and SVGAGI. The CDR3 is made up of 13 amino acids. Trimming removed 7 bases at V and 5 bases at J, with 12 bases between. CDR3 region: CASTPFLDQPQHF. In DNA, the CDR3 is TGTGCCAGCACCCCCTTCCTCGATCAGCCCCAGCATTTT.

The J gene is TRBJ2-5, the V gene TRBV12-3 or TRBV12-4; possibly TRBD1 for D (6 bases). This CDR3 spans 13 amino acids. The V end was cut by 3 bases, the J end by 5 bases, with 10 bases between. CDR3 in amino acids: CASSFWDKETQYF. CDR3 DNA: TGTGCCAGCAGTTTTTGGGACAAGGAGACCCAGTACTTC.

The chain uses TRBV27 and TRBJ2-3; no clear D gene. The CDR3 contains 15 residues. V dropped 5 bases and J dropped 2 bases, with 14 bases sitting between them. Germline CDR1 MNHEY, CDR2 SMNVEV (reference sequence). The CDR3 loop reads CASSRTARFTDTQYF. CDR3 sequence (DNA): TGTGCCAGCAGTCGGACGGCAAGGTTCACAGATACGCAGTATTTT.

This chain uses TRBV29-1 with TRBJ1-5, with 7 bases identical to TRBD1. With V trimmed by 6 bases and J by 1 base, 6 bases remained unmatched. Germline CDR1 is SQVTM and CDR2 is ANQGSEA. CDR3 size: 14 residues. The CDR3 here is CSVETGHSNQPQHF. CDR3 bases: TGCAGCGTGGAGACAGGGCACAGCAATCAGCCCCAGCATTTT.

This rearrangement joins TRBV7-8 to TRBJ2-7; the match to TRBD2 covers 14 bases. The trim removed 5 bases at V and 11 bases at J, leaving 14 bases unmatched. The CDR3 extends over 16 amino acids. Germline CDR1 and CDR2: SGHVS and FQNEAQ. The DNA for the CDR3 is TGTGCCAGCAGCCCAGCTTACGGGACTAGCGGGAGTATAAAGTACTTC. This gives the protein CASSPAYGTSGSIKYF.

This clone has a single count. The J gene is TRBJ2-3, the V gene TRBV5-1, with TRBD1 as a possible D gene (5 bases). Between the trimmed V and J ends, which lost 2 bases and 3 bases, there was a span of 16 bases. Germline V gene sequence: CDR1 SGHRS, CDR2 YFSETQ. This CDR3 is built from 16 residues. CDR3 amino acids: CASSFNGLGVTDTQYF. The CDR3 DNA reads as TGCGCCAGCAGCTTTAACGGCTTAGGGGTAACAGATACGCAGTATTTT.

This clone has only one observation. This chain joins TRBV5-1 and TRBJ2-3, with D possibly being TRBD1 (5 bases). V lost 4 bases, J lost 4 bases, and 10 bases lay in between. CDR3 length: 13 amino acids. In germline, CDR1 is SGHRS, CDR2 YFSETQ. The DNA of the CDR3 is TGCGCCAGCAGCACGGACATACCAGATACGCAGTATTTT. Translated, it gives CASSTDIPDTQYF.

This chain uses TRBV6-5 with TRBJ1-1; no clear D. Trimming took 7 bases from V and 5 from J, leaving 17 bases between them. Germline CDR1 reads MNHEY; CDR2 reads SVGAGI. CDR3 size: 14 residues. The CDR3 region has the DNA TGTGCCAGCACCCTGTCAGTCGAAGGGACTGAAGCTTTCTTT. Its translation is CASTLSVEGTEAFF.

V is TRBV28 and J is TRBJ1-6; tentative D call: TRBD1 (6 bases). The V gene's germline CDR1 is MDHEN and CDR2 SYDVKM. V lost 8 bases and J 0 bases, leaving 11 bases between the germline ends. The CDR3 length is 15 residues. DNA for the CDR3: TGTGCCAGCCCCCAGGGGAGCTCCTATAATTCACCCCTCCACTTT. Protein sequence: CASPQGSSYNSPLHF.